This T cell receptor (beta chain) derives from a study of radiotherapy plus CTLA-4 blockade in lung cancer. This CDR3 spans 16 amino acids. Germline assignment: CDR1 SGHTA and CDR2 FQGNSA. V was trimmed by 5 bases and J by 6 bases, leaving 22 bases between them. Libraries were prepared by immunoSEQ multiplex PCR; TCRdb keeps only in-frame clonotypes and omits some of them. The data show some 30,000 clones, with roughly four fifths seen just once and approximately 7.7% held by the top ten. The chain couples TRBV7-2 to TRBJ1-1; TRBD1 is a possible D gene (6 bases). Material: peripheral blood, obtained from a patient treated with radiotherapy plus ipilimumab. The sequence was obtained from a human donor with non-small cell lung cancer who had stable disease on radiotherapy plus ipilimumab. The CDR3 coding sequence is TGTGCCAGCAGCAAACAGGGTTGGCTCGGTAAGGCTGAAGCTTTCTTT. As protein: CASSKQGWLGKAEAFF.